The following is a T cell receptor (beta chain) sequence with its context. These data originate in a study of blood T cell repertoires in COVID-19. Overall study: Collection of acute and convalescent COVID-19 samples took place in the United States, Italy and Spain. From T cells, B-cell-depleted T cells, or PBMCs came the material, which was cDNA or gDNA.

Per the study methods: Amplification with reference gene primers provided the estimates of nucleated cell counts. The data were produced by immunoSEQ multiplex PCR, yet TCRdb's version contains in-frame clones alone and is incomplete. V and J calls and clone size follow that table, whereas D and trimming were derived from the DNA. The sample holds about 150,000 clones; roughly 90% are singletons and the top ten take approximately 4.1%. This TCR was sampled from a woman in her sixties or seventies with active or convalescent COVID-19. Sequenced input: peripheral blood.

The CDR3 protein is CASWGEGYNEQFF. DNA for the CDR3: TGTGCCAGTTGGGGGGAGGGGTACAATGAGCAGTTCTTC. The V and J genes are TRBV27 and TRBJ2-1; 7 nucleotides agree with TRBD2. There are 13 residues in the CDR3. V shed 9 bases, J shed 4 bases, and the junction held 6 bases outside the gene matches. The V gene's germline CDR1 is MNHEY and CDR2 SMNVEV (reference sequence).